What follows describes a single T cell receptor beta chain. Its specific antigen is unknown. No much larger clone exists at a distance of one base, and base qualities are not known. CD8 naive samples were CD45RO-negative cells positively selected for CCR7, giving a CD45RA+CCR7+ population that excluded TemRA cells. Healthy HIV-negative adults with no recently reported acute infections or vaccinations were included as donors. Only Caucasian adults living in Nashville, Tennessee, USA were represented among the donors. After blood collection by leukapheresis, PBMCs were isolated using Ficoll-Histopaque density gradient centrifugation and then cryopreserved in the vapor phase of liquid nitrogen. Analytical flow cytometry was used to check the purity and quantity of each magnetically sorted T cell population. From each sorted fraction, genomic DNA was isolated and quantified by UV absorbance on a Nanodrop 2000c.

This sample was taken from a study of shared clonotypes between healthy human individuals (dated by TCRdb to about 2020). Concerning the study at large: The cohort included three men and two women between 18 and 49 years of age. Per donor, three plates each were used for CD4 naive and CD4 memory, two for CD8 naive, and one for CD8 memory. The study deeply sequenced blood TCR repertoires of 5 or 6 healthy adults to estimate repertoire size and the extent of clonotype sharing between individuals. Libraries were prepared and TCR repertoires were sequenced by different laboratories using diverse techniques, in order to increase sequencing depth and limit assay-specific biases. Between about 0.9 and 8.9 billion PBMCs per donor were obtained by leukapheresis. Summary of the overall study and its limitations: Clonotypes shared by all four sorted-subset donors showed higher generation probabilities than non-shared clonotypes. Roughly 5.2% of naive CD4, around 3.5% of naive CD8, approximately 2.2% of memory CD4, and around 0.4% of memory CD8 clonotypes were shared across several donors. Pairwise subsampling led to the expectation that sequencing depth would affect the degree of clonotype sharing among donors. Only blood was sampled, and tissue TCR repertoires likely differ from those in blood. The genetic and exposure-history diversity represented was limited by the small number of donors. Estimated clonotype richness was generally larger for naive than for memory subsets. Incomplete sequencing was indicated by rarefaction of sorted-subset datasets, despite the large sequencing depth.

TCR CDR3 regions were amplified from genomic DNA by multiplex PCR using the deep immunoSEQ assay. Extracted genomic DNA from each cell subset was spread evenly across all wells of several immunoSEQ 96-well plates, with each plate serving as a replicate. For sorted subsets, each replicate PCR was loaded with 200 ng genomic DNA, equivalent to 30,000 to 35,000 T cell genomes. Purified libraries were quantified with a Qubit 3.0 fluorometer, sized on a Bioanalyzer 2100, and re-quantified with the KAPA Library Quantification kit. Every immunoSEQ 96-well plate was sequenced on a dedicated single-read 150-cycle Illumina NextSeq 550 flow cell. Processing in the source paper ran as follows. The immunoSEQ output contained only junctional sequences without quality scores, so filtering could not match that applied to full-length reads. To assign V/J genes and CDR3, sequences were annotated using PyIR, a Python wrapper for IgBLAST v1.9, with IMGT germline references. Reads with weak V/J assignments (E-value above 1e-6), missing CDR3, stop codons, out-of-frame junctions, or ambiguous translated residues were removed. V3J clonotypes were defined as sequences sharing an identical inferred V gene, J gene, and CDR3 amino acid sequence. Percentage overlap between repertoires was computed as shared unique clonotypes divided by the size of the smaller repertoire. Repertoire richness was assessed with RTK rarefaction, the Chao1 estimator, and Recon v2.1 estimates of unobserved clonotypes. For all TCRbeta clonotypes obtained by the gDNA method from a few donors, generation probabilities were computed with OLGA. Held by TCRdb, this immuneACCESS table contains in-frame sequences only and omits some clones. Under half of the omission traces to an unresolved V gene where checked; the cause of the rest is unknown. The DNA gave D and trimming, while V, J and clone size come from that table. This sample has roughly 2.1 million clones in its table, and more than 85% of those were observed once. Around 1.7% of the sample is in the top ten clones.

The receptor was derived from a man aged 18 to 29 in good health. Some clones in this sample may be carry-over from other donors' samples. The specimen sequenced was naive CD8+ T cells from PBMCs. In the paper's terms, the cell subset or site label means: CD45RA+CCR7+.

The CDR3 sequence is CASSMGTSGYNEQFF. In nucleotide form, the sequence is TGTGCCAGCAGTATGGGGACTAGCGGTTACAATGAGCAGTTCTTC. The receptor chain draws on TRBV25-1 and TRBJ2-1; TRBD2 matches 11 bases in the middle. The CDR3 has 15 amino acids, counting the end cysteine and phenylalanine. Left in the record is the CDR3 DNA by itself, 45 bases read in frame from the first base. The junction shows trimming of 5 bases on V and 4 bases on J, and the gene matches do not reach 4 bases of it. The germline V gene specifies MGHDK as CDR1 and SYGVNS as CDR2.